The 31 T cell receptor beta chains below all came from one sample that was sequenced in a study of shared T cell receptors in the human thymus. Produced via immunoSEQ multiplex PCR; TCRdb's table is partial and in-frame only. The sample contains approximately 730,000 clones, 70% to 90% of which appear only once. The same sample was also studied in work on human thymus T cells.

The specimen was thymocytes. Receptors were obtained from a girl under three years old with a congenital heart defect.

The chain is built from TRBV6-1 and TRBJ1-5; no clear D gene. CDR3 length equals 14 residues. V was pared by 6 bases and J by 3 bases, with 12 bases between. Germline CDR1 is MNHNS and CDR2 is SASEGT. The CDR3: CASRPEGPNQPQHF. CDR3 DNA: TGTGCCAGCAGGCCCGAGGGCCCCAATCAGCCCCAGCATTTT.

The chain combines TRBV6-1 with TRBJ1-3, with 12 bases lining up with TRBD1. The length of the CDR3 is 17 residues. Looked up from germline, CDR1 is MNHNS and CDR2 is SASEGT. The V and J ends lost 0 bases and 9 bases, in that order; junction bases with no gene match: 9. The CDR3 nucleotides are TGTGCCAGCAGTGAAGCGGCCGGGACAGGGGGCCTCGGCACCATATATTTT. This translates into CASSEAAGTGGLGTIYF.

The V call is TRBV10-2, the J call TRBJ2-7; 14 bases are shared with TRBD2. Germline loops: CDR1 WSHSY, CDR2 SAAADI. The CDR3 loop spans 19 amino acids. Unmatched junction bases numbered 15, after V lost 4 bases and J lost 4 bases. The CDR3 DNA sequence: TGCGCCAGCAGTGTCGGCGGGACTAGCGGGGGTTTCCCCCGGTACGAGCAGTACTTC. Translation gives CASSVGGTSGGFPRYEQYF.

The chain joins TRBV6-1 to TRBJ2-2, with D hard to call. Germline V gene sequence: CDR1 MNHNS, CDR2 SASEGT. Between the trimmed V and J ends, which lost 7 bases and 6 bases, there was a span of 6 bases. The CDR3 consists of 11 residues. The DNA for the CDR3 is TGTGCCAGCATAATCGCCGGGGAGCTGTTTTTT. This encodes CASIIAGELFF.

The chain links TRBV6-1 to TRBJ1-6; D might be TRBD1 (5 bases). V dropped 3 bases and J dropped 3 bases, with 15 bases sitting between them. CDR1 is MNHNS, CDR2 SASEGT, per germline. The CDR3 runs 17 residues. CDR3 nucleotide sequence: TGTGCCAGCAGTGATCCAACGGGACTCCACTATAATTCACCCCTCCACTTT. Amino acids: CASSDPTGLHYNSPLHF.

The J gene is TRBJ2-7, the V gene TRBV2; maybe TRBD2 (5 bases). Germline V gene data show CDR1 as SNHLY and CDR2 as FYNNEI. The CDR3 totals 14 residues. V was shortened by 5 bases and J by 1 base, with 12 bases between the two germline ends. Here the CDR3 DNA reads TGTGCCAGCAGTCGACTACCTACATCCTACGAGCAGTACTTC. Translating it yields CASSRLPTSYEQYF.

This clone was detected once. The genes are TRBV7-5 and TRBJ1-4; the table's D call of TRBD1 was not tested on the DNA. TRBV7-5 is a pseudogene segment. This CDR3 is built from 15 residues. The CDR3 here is CARSLRRDSNEKLFF. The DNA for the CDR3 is TGTGCCAGAAGCTTACGGCGGGACAGTAATGAAAAACTGTTTTTT.

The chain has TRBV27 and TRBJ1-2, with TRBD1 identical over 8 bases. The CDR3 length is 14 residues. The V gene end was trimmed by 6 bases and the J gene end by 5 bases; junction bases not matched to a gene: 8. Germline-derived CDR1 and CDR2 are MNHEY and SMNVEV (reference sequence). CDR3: CASRSRGPPYGYTF. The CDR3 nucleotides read TGTGCCAGCAGATCCAGGGGGCCGCCTTATGGCTACACCTTC.

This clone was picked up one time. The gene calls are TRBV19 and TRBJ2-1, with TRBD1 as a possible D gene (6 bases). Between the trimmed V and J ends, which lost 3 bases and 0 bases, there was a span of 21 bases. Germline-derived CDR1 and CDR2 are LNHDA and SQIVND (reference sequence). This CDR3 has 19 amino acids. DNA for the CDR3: TGTGCCAGTAGTATCCTAATCTCGAACAGGGTAAACTCCTACAATGAGCAGTTCTTC. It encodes CASSILISNRVNSYNEQFF.

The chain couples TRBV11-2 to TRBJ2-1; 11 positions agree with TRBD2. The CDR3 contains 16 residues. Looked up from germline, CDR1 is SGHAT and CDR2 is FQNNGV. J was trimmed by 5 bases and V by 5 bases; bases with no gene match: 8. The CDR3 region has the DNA TGTGCCAGCAGCCCCCCGGGACTAGCGGTTAACAATGAGCAGTTCTTC. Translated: CASSPPGLAVNNEQFF.

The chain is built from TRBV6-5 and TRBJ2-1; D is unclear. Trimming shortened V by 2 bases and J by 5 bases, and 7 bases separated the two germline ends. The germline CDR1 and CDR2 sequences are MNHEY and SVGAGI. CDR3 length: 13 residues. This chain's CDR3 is CASSYGTDNEQFF. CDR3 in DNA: TGTGCCAGCAGTTACGGTACAGACAATGAGCAGTTCTTC.

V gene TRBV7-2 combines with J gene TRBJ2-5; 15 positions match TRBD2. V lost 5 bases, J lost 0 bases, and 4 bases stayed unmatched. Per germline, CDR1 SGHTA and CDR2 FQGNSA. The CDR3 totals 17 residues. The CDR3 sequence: CASSRTSGGGYQETQYF. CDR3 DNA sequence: TGTGCCAGCAGCCGGACTAGCGGGGGGGGGTACCAAGAGACCCAGTACTTC. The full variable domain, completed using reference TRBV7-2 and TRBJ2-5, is GAGVSQSPSNKVTEKGKDVELRCDPISGHTALYWYRQSLGQGLEFLIYFQGNSAPDKSGLPSDRFSAERTGGSVSTLTIQRTQQEDSAVYLCASSRTSGGGYQETQYFGPGTRLLVL.

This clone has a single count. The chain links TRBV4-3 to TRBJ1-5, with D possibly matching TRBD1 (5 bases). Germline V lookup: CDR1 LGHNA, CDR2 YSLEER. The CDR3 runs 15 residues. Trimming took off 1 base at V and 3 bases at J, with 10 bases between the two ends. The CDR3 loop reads CASSQVRQHNQPQHF. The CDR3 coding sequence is TGCGCCAGCAGCCAAGTTAGACAGCACAATCAGCCCCAGCATTTT.

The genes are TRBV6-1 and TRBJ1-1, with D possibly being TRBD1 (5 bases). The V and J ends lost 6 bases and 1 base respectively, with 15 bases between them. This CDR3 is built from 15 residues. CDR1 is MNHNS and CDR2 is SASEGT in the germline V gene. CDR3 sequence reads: CASRDRGYRNTEAFF. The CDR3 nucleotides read TGTGCCAGCAGGGACCGGGGGTATCGGAACACTGAAGCTTTCTTT.

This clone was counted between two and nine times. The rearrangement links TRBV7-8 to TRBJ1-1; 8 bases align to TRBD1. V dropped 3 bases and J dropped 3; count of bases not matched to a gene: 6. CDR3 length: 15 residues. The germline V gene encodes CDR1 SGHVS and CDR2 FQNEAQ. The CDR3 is CASSFPGGIDTEAFF. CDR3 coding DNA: TGTGCCAGCAGCTTCCCAGGGGGCATAGACACTGAAGCTTTCTTT.

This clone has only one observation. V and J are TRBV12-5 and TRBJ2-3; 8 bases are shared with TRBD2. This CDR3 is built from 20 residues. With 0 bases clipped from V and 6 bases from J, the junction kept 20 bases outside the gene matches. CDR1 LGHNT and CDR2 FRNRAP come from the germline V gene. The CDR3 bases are TGTGCTAGTGGTTTGGTACTAAAAGGAGAGTTAGCGGGGAGAAGGGATACGCAGTATTTT. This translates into CASGLVLKGELAGRRDTQYF.

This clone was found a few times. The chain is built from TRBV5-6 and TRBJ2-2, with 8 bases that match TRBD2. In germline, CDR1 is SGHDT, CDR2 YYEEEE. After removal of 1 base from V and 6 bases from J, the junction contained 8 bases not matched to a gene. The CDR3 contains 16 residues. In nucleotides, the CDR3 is TGTGCCAGCAGCTTGATCGGGGGGGCCAGGGCCGGGGAGCTGTTTTTT. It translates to CASSLIGGARAGELFF.

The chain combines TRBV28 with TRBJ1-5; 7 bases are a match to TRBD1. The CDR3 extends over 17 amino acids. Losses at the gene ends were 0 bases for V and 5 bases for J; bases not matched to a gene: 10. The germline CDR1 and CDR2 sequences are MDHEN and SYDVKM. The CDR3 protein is CASSLWLSQGTDQPQHF. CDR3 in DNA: TGTGCCAGCAGTTTATGGCTATCACAGGGGACTGATCAGCCCCAGCATTTT. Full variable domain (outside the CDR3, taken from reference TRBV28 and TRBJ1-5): DVKVTQSSRYLVKRTGEKVFLECVQDMDHENMFWYRQDPGLGLRLIYFSYDVKMKEKGDIPEGYSVSREKKERFSLILESASTNQTSMYLCASSLWLSQGTDQPQHFGDGTRLSIL.

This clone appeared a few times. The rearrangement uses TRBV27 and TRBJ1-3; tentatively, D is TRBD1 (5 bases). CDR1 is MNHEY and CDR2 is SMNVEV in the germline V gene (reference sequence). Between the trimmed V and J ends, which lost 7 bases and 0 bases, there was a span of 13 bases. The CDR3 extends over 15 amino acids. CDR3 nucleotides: TGTGCCAGCAAAAGGGGCGGCACCTCTGGAAACACCATATATTTT. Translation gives CASKRGGTSGNTIYF.

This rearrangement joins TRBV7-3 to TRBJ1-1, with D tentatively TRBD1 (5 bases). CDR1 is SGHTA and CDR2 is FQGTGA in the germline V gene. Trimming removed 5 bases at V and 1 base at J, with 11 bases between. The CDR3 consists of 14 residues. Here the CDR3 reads CASSEDSRNTEAFF. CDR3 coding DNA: TGTGCCAGCAGCGAAGACAGCAGGAACACTGAAGCTTTCTTT.

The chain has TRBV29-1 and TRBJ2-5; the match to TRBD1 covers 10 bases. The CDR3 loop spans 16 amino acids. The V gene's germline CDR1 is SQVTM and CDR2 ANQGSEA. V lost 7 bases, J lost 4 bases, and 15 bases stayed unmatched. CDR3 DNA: TGCAGCGCACGTACTGGGAGGACAGGGGGAGCAGAGACCCAGTACTTC. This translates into CSARTGRTGGAETQYF.

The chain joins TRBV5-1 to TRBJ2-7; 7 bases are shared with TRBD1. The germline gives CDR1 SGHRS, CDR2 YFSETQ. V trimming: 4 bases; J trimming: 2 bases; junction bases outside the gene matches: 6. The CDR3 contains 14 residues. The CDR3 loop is CASSLRDRAYEQYF. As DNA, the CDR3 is TGCGCCAGCAGCCTGAGGGACAGAGCCTACGAGCAGTACTTC.

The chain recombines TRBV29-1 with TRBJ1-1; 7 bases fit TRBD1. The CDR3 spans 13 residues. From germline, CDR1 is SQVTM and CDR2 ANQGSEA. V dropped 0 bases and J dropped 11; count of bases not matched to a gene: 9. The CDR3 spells CSVEEGTARGAFF. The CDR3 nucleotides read TGCAGCGTTGAAGAAGGGACAGCTCGTGGGGCTTTCTTT.

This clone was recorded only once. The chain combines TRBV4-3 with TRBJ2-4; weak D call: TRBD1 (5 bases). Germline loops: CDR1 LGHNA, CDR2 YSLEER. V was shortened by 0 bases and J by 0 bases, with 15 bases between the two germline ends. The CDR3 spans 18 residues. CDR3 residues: CASSQDRWQGLAKNIQYF. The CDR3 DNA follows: TGCGCCAGCAGCCAAGATAGATGGCAGGGCTTAGCCAAAAACATTCAGTACTTC.

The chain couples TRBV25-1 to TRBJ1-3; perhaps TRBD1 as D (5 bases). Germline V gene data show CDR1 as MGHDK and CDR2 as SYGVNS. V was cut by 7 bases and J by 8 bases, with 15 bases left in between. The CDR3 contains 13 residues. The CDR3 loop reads CASTPSPGDTIYF. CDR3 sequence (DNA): TGTGCCAGCACTCCCAGCCCGGGGGACACCATATATTTT.

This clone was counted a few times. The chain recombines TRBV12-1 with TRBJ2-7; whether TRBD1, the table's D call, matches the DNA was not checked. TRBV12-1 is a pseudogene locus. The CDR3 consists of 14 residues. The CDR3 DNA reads TGTGCCAGCAGCCCGGGACAGGGGACCTACGAGCAGTACTTC. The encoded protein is CASSPGQGTYEQYF.

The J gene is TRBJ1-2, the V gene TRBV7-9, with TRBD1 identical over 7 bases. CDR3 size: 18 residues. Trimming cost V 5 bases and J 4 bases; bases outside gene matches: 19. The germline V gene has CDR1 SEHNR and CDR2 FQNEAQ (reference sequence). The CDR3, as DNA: TGTGCCAGCAGCCCAAACCGAACCGGGACAGCGAATTCCTATGGCTACACCTTC. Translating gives CASSPNRTGTANSYGYTF.

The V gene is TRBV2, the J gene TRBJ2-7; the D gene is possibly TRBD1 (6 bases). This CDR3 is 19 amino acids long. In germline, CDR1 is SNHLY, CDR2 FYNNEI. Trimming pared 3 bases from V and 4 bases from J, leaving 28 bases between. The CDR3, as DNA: TGTGCCAGCAGTGACACCTTCGCACACAGGGTACCCCACCTTTACGAGCAGTACTTC. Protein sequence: CASSDTFAHRVPHLYEQYF.

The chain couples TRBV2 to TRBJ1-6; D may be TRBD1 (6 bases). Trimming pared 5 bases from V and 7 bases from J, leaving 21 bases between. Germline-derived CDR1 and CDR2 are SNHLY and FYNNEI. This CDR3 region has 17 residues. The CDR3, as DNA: TGTGCCAGCAGTCTTAAAGGAACCAGGGGCCCCAATTCACCCCTCCACTTT. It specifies CASSLKGTRGPNSPLHF.

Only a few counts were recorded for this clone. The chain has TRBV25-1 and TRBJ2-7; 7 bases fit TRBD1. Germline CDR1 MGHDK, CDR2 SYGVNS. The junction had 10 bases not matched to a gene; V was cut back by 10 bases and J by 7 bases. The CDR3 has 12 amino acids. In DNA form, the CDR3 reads TGTGCCACAGCAGGGGTACAGGGGGAGCAGTACTTC. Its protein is CATAGVQGEQYF.

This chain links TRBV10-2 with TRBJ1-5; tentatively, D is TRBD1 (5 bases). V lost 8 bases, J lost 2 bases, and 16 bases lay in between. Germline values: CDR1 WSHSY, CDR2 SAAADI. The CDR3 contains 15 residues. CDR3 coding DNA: TGCGCCAGCGGGGCCGGGAGGTATGGCAATCAGCCCCAGCATTTT. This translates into CASGAGRYGNQPQHF.